The entry below gives a single T cell receptor beta chain sequence along with its context. Its antigen is unknown. Per germline, CDR1 SGDLS and CDR2 YYNGEE. CDR3 length: 15 residues. Trimming took 4 bases from V and 3 from J; bases not matched to a gene: 9. This sample was included in a study of regulatory T cells in long-lasting Graves disease. The time point was: persistent/refractory GD, antithyroid drugs over 5 years with positive TRAb. RNA isolated from PBMCs was used to make the TCR library. Study-wide points: Study of thyroid tissue was not done, with only peripheral blood studied.

For TCR beta, libraries came from iRepertoire HTBI primers and Arm-PCR of CDR3 regions. MiXCR, run by TCRdb on the multiplex PCR reads, gives a single entry per CDR3 protein. The sample lists about 340,000 distinct CDR3 sequences, about 20% occurring once. This clonotype was sampled from a female donor with Graves disease. The sample here was peripheral blood mononuclear cells (PBMCs), taken when the disease was refractory, from a patient treated with antithyroid drugs. The chain links TRBV9 to TRBJ2-7; 8 bases fit TRBD2. CDR3 sequence reads: CASSSGGRLNYEQYF. The CDR3 region has the DNA TGTGCCAGCAGCTCGGGAGGGAGGTTGAACTACGAGCAGTACTTC.